This entry lists 27 T cell receptor beta chains sequenced from one sample in a study of T cell clonotyping in hematopoietic cell transplantation. TCRdb's copy holds only in-frame clones and misses some; the assay was immunoSEQ multiplex PCR. The sample consists of roughly 29,000 clones, 80% to 95% of them appearing once. The sequenced sample was PBMCs, obtained 100 days after allogeneic stem cell transplant. The source of these receptors is a female patient in her fifties who had an allogeneic stem cell transplant from a related donor, so the T cells may come from the graft donor. Some clones in this sample may be carry-over from other donors' samples.

V usage is TRBV6-5 and J usage is TRBJ2-3, with 7 bases matching TRBD2. Unmatched junction bases numbered 10, after V lost 2 bases and J lost 8 bases. The CDR3 is made up of 15 amino acids. Germline V gives CDR1 MNHEY, CDR2 SVGAGI. The CDR3 here is CASSYAAAQRGTQYF. The CDR3 DNA is TGTGCCAGCAGTTACGCCGCGGCCCAGCGGGGTACGCAGTATTTT.

This clone was counted a single time. The CDR3 spells CASTLVEQGYTGELFF. The CDR3 nucleotides are TGTGCCAGCACCCTTGTGGAACAGGGGTACACCGGGGAGCTGTTTTTT. The V gene is TRBV5-6, the J gene TRBJ2-2; 7 bases are a match to TRBD1. The CDR3 spans 16 residues. CDR1 is SGHDT, CDR2 YYEEEE, per germline. Unmatched junction bases numbered 11, after V lost 6 bases and J lost 3 bases. The full variable domain, rest sourced from reference TRBV5-6 and TRBJ2-2, is DAGVTQSPTHLIKTRGQQVTLRCSPKSGHDTVSWYQQALGQGPQFIFQYYEEEERQRGNFPDRFSGHQFPNYSSELNVNALLLGDSALYLCASTLVEQGYTGELFFGEGSRLTVL.

The chain couples TRBV2 to TRBJ1-1; D might be TRBD1 (5 bases). Germline CDR1 is SNHLY and CDR2 is FYNNEI. Trimming took 8 bases from V and 0 from J, leaving 13 bases between them. The CDR3 has 14 residues. For the CDR3, the DNA is TGTGCCAGCGGGGACGGGAGCATGAACACTGAAGCTTTCTTT. As protein: CASGDGSMNTEAFF.

The V gene is TRBV4-1, the J gene TRBJ1-4; D remains unclear. Trimming took off 4 bases at V and 3 bases at J, with 12 bases between the two ends. Germline assignment: CDR1 MGHRA and CDR2 YSYEKL. The length of the CDR3 is 15 residues. For the CDR3, the DNA is TGCGCCAGCAGCCCAAGTCCAAGGGCTAATGAAAAACTGTTTTTT. This gives the protein CASSPSPRANEKLFF.

V gene TRBV7-6 combines with J gene TRBJ1-4; D is unclear. The CDR3 is 15 amino acids. The germline V gene encodes CDR1 SGHVS and CDR2 FNYEAQ. Trimming stripped 0 bases from V and 5 bases from J, with 10 bases between. The CDR3 DNA follows: TGTGCCAGCAGCTTAGCCCTACTACCAAATGAAAAACTGTTTTTT. Its translation: CASSLALLPNEKLFF.

CDR3 amino acids: CASNQGRYTEAFF. CDR3 sequence (DNA): TGTGCCAGCAACCAAGGCAGGTACACTGAAGCTTTCTTT. The chain uses TRBV6-1 and TRBJ1-1; D ambiguous. The CDR3 is 13 amino acids. Trimming stripped 7 bases from V and 3 bases from J, with 12 bases between. Germline assignment: CDR1 MNHNS and CDR2 SASEGT.

This chain uses TRBV7-9 with TRBJ1-1; D remains unclear. V lost 4 bases and J 3 bases, leaving 12 bases between the germline ends. Germline V gene lookup returns CDR1 SEHNR and CDR2 FQNEAQ (reference sequence). The CDR3 extends over 14 amino acids. The DNA of the CDR3 is TGTGCCAGCAGCTCGGGCAATGGGGACACTGAAGCTTTCTTT. Residues: CASSSGNGDTEAFF.

The chain carries TRBV6-5 and TRBJ2-7, with D perhaps matching TRBD2 (7 bases). Germline CDR1 MNHEY, CDR2 SVGAGI. The CDR3 runs to 15 residues. Trimming left V 2 bases short and J 2 bases short, with 13 bases between. The DNA of the CDR3 is TGTGCCAGCAGTTACGGCGGGGGCGGGACCTACGAGCAGTACTTC. Protein sequence: CASSYGGGGTYEQYF.

This clone was counted only a few times. The V and J genes are TRBV19 and TRBJ1-5; tentatively, D is TRBD1 (6 bases). Trimming pared 3 bases from V and 4 bases from J, leaving 7 bases between. CDR3 size: 13 residues. In germline, CDR1 is LNHDA, CDR2 SQIVND (reference sequence). CDR3 sequence: CASSIGQNQPQHF. The CDR3 region has the DNA TGTGCCAGTAGTATCGGACAGAATCAGCCCCAGCATTTT.

The chain recombines TRBV5-1 with TRBJ1-1, with D hard to call. Trimming stripped 4 bases from V and 5 bases from J, with 15 bases between. The CDR3 extends over 14 amino acids. The V gene's germline CDR1 is SGHRS and CDR2 YFSETQ. The CDR3 protein is CASSNTMVGTEAFF. CDR3 DNA sequence: TGCGCCAGCAGCAATACGATGGTAGGAACTGAAGCTTTCTTT.

This chain joins TRBV18 and TRBJ2-7; D is possibly TRBD1 or TRBD2 (6 bases each). The V and J ends lost 0 bases and 4 bases respectively, with 10 bases between them. From germline, CDR1 is KGHSH and CDR2 LQKENI. The CDR3 is made up of 14 amino acids. DNA for the CDR3: TGTGCCAGCTCACCACCAGGGGGGCCGTACGAGCAGTACTTC. Protein product: CASSPPGGPYEQYF.

CDR3 residues: CASSPELARKKTQYF. In DNA, the CDR3 is TGTGCCAGCAGCCCCGAGCTAGCGAGGAAGAAGACCCAGTACTTC. V and J are TRBV2 and TRBJ2-5; D is possibly TRBD2 (6 bases). V lost 6 bases, J lost 6 bases, and 20 bases lay in between. Germline V lookup: CDR1 SNHLY, CDR2 FYNNEI. CDR3 length: 15 residues. The full variable domain, with the rest looked up from reference TRBV2 and TRBJ2-5, is EPEVTQTPSHQVTQMGQEVILRCVPISNHLYFYWYRQILGQKVEFLVSFYNNEISEKSEIFDDQFSVERPDGSNFTLKIRSTKLEDSAMYFCASSPELARKKTQYFGPGTRLLVL.

This clone was counted between two and nine times. J is TRBJ2-1 and V is TRBV7-8; 8 nucleotides match TRBD2. Germline V CDR1 and CDR2: SGHVS, FQNEAQ. The junction had 10 bases not matched to a gene; V was cut back by 7 bases and J by 8 bases. This CDR3 is built from 14 residues. This CDR3 is CASILRGGGYEQFF. CDR3 DNA sequence: TGTGCCAGCATCCTCAGGGGCGGGGGGTATGAGCAGTTCTTC.

This chain joins TRBV9 and TRBJ1-3; 10 positions match TRBD1. Germline-derived CDR1 and CDR2 are SGDLS and YYNGEE. CDR3 size: 19 residues. V gave up 0 bases and J gave up 2 bases; unmatched junction bases: 11. In DNA, the CDR3 is TGTGCCAGCAGCGTAGGAACGGCGGACAGGGGGTTAGCTGGAAACACCATATATTTT. Translating it yields CASSVGTADRGLAGNTIYF.

V and J are TRBV19 and TRBJ1-5; 9 bases are a match to TRBD1. The CDR3 contains 15 residues. CDR1 and CDR2 from the germline V gene are LNHDA and SQIVND (reference sequence). The V and J ends lost 8 bases and 3 bases, in that order; junction bases with no gene match: 8. In nucleotides, the CDR3 is TGTGCCAGTGTTAGGGACAGGGCGGACAATCAGCCCCAGCATTTT. It codes for CASVRDRADNQPQHF.

V is TRBV7-6 and J is TRBJ2-5; D may be TRBD1 (7 bases). This CDR3 region has 15 residues. Trimming removed 2 bases at V and 5 bases at J, with 15 bases between. Germline lookup yields CDR1 SGHVS and CDR2 FNYEAQ. CDR3 residues: CASSLNKGAGETQYF. CDR3 sequence (DNA): TGTGCCAGCAGCTTAAACAAGGGGGCGGGGGAGACCCAGTACTTC.

V is TRBV7-6 and J is TRBJ1-5, with D perhaps TRBD1 (5 bases). Trimming removed 5 bases from V and 6 bases from J, with 11 bases in between. The germline V gene has CDR1 SGHVS and CDR2 FNYEAQ. The CDR3 totals 13 residues. The CDR3 spells CASSGGGSQPQHF. Here the CDR3 DNA reads TGTGCCAGCAGCGGGGGGGGGTCTCAGCCCCAGCATTTT. The entire variable domain, with the rest obtained from reference TRBV7-6 and TRBJ1-5, is as follows: GAGVSQSPRYKVTKRGQDVALRCDPISGHVSLYWYRQALGQGPEFLTYFNYEAQQDKSGLPNDRFSAERPEGSISTLTIQRTEQRDSAMYRCASSGGGSQPQHFGDGTRLSIL.

The V and J genes are TRBV19 and TRBJ2-1; maybe TRBD2 (6 bases). The germline CDR1 and CDR2 sequences are LNHDA and SQIVND (reference sequence). Trimming took off 7 bases at V and 8 bases at J, with 21 bases between the two ends. This CDR3 spans 15 amino acids. The CDR3 loop is CASKLPGALIDEQFF. The DNA for the CDR3 is TGTGCCAGTAAACTTCCGGGAGCCTTGATAGATGAGCAGTTCTTC. The full variable domain, its missing parts supplied by reference TRBV19 and TRBJ2-1, is DGGITQSPKYLFRKEGQNVTLSCEQNLNHDAMYWYRQDPGQGLRLIYYSQIVNDFQKGDIAEGYSVSREKKESFPLTVTSAQKNPTAFYLCASKLPGALIDEQFFGPGTRLTVL.

The rearrangement uses TRBV25-1 and TRBJ2-3, with D possibly called TRBD1 or TRBD2 (5 bases each). The CDR3 covers 15 residues. The germline V gene has CDR1 MGHDK and CDR2 SYGVNS. V shed 2 bases and J shed 6 bases, with 15 bases lying between them. CDR3 protein: CASSEEGKGLDTQYF. The CDR3 coding sequence is TGTGCCAGCAGTGAAGAGGGGAAAGGTTTGGATACGCAGTATTTT.

The CDR3 loop reads CAWTQGFSYGYTF. The CDR3 region has the DNA TGTGCCTGGACCCAGGGATTTAGCTATGGCTACACCTTC. The V and J genes are TRBV30 and TRBJ1-2; possible D gene TRBD1, 5 bases. The CDR3 has 13 amino acids. Germline values: CDR1 GTSNPN, CDR2 SVGIG (reference sequence). Between the trimmed V and J ends, which lost 4 bases and 4 bases, there was a span of 13 bases.

V is TRBV11-2 and J is TRBJ1-2; unclear D gene. The ends were cut back, 0 bases at V and 8 bases at J, with 13 bases in the middle. Germline V gives CDR1 SGHAT, CDR2 FQNNGV. The CDR3 is 14 amino acids. CDR3 in amino acids: CASSLDLAPGGYTF. The CDR3 DNA follows: TGTGCCAGCAGCTTAGATCTGGCCCCGGGGGGCTACACCTTC.

The chain joins TRBV19 to TRBJ2-7, with 8 bases lining up with TRBD1. Losses at the gene ends were 5 bases for V and 2 bases for J; bases not matched to a gene: 8. Germline assignment: CDR1 LNHDA and CDR2 SQIVND (reference sequence). CDR3 length: 15 residues. As DNA, the CDR3 is TGTGCCAGTAGTCAGTTAGGACAGGGACCCTACGAGCAGTACTTC. Translated: CASSQLGQGPYEQYF.

The chain links TRBV30 to TRBJ1-1, with D possibly TRBD1 on 6 matching bases. The CDR3 totals 13 residues. Germline V gives CDR1 GTSNPN, CDR2 SVGIG (reference sequence). The V end was cut by 0 bases, the J end by 8 bases, with 13 bases between. The CDR3 is CAWSVRGGSEAFF. CDR3 DNA sequence: TGTGCCTGGAGTGTACGGGGGGGCTCAGAAGCTTTCTTT. The complete variable domain, with remaining parts taken from reference TRBV30 and TRBJ1-1, reads SQTIHQWPATLVQPVGSPLSLECTVEGTSNPNLYWYRQAAGRGLQLLFYSVGIGQISSEVPQNLSASRPQDRQFILSSKKLLLSDSGFYLCAWSVRGGSEAFFGQGTRLTVV.

The chain uses TRBV27 and TRBJ1-1; weak D call: TRBD1 (6 bases). This CDR3 is built from 13 residues. Germline CDR1 and CDR2: MNHEY and SMNVEV (reference sequence). The CDR3, as DNA: TGTGCTAGTCAACAGGGATGGGGCACTGAAGCTTTCTTT. Translated, it gives CASQQGWGTEAFF.

CDR3 sequence (DNA): TGTGCCAGCAGCTACAATGAGAAAGATTCACCCCTCCACTTT. As protein: CASSYNEKDSPLHF. The chain has TRBV5-6 and TRBJ1-6; no reliable D call. This CDR3 region has 14 residues. Trimming removed 3 bases at V and 8 bases at J, with 12 bases between. Germline lookup yields CDR1 SGHDT and CDR2 YYEEEE.

The chain's CDR3 is CASSRRGQPNTGELFF. The CDR3 DNA is TGTGCCAGCAGCCGGAGGGGACAGCCCAACACCGGGGAGCTGTTTTTT. The chain employs TRBV14 and TRBJ2-2; TRBD1 is a possible D gene (7 bases). Germline assignment: CDR1 SGHDN and CDR2 FVKESK. Trimming shortened V by 4 bases and J by 2 bases, and 14 bases separated the two germline ends. CDR3 length: 16 residues.

V and J are TRBV2 and TRBJ2-7; the D gene is possibly TRBD1 (6 bases). CDR1 is SNHLY, CDR2 FYNNEI, per germline. The CDR3 runs 13 residues. The V end was cut by 6 bases, the J end by 3 bases, with 12 bases between. CDR3 residues: CASREDRLYEQYF. DNA of the CDR3: TGTGCCAGCAGGGAGGACAGACTCTACGAGCAGTACTTC.